This T cell receptor (beta chain) was sequenced for a study of T cell changes during pregnancy in multiple sclerosis. Repertoires were generated with immunoSEQ multiplex PCR, while TCRdb's copy carries only in-frame clones and drops some. The sample holds tens of thousands of clones, 90% seen once. After removal of 2 bases from V and 9 bases from J, the junction contained 13 bases not matched to a gene. CDR3 size: 15 residues. CDR1 SGHNT and CDR2 YYREEE come from the germline V gene (reference sequence). The gene calls are TRBV5-4 and TRBJ2-7; TRBD2 matches at 8 bases. This material consisted of peripheral blood, taken in the second trimester of pregnancy. This TCR came from a female donor in good health, enrolled as a control in a pregnancy study. The CDR3 DNA sequence: TGTGCCAGCAGCTTACAGACCAGCGGGAGTGGGGGGCAGTACTTC. Translating gives CASSLQTSGSGGQYF.